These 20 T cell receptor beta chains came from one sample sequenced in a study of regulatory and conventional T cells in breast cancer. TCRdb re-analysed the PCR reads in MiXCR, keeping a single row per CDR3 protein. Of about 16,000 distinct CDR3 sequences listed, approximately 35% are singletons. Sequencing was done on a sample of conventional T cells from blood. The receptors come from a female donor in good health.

CDR3 residues: CASSPINKRREQYF. The CDR3 nucleotides are TGTGCCAGCAGTCCCATAAATAAACGACGTGAGCAGTACTTC. The V gene is TRBV6-5, the J gene TRBJ2-7; unclear D gene. The CDR3 runs 14 residues. Germline V lookup: CDR1 MNHEY, CDR2 SVGAGI. V was pared by 5 bases and J by 7 bases, with 18 bases between.

The CDR3 sequence is CASSFVGEQYF. In nucleotides, the CDR3 is TGTGCCAGCAGCTTTGTTGGGGAGCAGTATTTT. The rearrangement uses TRBV7-2 and TRBJ2-3; no definite D call. Germline CDR1 reads SGHTA; CDR2 reads FQGNSA. This CDR3 comprises 11 residues. Trimming removed 3 bases at V and 11 bases at J, with 9 bases between.

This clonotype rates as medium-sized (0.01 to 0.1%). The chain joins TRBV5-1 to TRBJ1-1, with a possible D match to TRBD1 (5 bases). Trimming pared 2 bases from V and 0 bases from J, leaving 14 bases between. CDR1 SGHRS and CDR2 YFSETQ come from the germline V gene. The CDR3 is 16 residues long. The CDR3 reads CASSLTGLTMNTEAFF. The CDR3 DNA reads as TGCGCCAGCAGCTTAACAGGATTGACCATGAACACTGAAGCTTTCTTT.

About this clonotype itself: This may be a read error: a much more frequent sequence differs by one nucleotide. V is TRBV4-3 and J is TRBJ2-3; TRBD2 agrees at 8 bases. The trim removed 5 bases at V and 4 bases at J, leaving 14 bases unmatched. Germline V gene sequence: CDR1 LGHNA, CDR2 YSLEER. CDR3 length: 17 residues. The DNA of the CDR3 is TGCGCCAGCAGCAAGACTCGGATTAGCGGGGATCCAGATACGCAGTATTTT. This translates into CASSKTRISGDPDTQYF.

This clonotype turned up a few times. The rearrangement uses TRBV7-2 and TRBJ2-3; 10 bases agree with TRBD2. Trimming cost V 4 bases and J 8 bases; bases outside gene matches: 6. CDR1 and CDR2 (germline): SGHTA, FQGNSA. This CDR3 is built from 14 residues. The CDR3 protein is CASSSRTSGATQYF. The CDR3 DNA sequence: TGTGCCAGCAGCTCGCGGACTAGCGGCGCTACGCAGTATTTT.

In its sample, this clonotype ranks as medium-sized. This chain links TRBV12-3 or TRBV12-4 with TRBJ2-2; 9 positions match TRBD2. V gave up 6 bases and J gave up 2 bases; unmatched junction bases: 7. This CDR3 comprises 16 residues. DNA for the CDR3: TGTGCCAGCAGCACCTTTAGCGGGAGTAACACCGGGGAGCTGTTTTTT. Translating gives CASSTFSGSNTGELFF.

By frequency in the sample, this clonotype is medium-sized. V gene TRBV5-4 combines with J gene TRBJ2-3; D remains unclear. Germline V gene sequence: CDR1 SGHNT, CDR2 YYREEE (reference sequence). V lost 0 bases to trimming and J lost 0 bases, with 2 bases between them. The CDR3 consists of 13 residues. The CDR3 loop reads CASSLGSTDTQYF. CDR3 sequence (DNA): TGTGCCAGCAGCTTGGGCAGCACAGATACGCAGTATTTT.

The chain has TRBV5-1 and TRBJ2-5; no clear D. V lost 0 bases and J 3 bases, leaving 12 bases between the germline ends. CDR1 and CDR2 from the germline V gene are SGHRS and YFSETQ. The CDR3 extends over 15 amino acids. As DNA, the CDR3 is TGCGCCAGCAGCTTGGCTGGCGGTTCAGAAGAGACCCAGTACTTC. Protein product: CASSLAGGSEETQYF.

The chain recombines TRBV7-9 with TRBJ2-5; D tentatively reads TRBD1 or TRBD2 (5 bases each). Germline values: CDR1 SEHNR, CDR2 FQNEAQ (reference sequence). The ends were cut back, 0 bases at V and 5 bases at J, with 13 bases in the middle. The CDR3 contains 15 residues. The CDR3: CASSLAGTGGETQYF. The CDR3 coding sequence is TGTGCCAGCAGCTTAGCCGGGACGGGCGGGGAGACCCAGTACTTC. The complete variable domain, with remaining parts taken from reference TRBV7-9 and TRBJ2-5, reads DTGVSQNPRHKITKRGQNVTFRCDPISEHNRLYWYRQTLGQGPEFLTYFQNEAQLEKSRLLSDRFSAERPKGSFSTLEIQRTEQGDSAMYLCASSLAGTGGETQYFGPGTRLLVL.

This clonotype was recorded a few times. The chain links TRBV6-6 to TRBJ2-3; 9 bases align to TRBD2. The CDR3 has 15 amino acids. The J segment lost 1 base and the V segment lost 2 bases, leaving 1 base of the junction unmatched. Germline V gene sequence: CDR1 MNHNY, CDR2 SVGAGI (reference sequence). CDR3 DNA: TGTGCCAGCAGTTACCCTAGCGGGGGCACAGATACGCAGTATTTT. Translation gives CASSYPSGGTDTQYF.

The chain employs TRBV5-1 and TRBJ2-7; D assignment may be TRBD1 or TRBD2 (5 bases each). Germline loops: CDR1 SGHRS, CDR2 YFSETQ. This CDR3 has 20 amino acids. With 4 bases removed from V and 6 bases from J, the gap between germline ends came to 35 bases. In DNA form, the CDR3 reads TGCGCCAGCAGCCCTGGAGTTTTCGGGACGGCTGGATTTGGCGCGGTCGAGCAGTACTTC. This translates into CASSPGVFGTAGFGAVEQYF.

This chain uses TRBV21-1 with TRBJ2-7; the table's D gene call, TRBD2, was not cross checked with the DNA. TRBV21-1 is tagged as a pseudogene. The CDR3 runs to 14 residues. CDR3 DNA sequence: TGTGCCAGCAGCATCTTCCAGCGGGAACACGAGCAGTACTTC. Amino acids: CASSIFQREHEQYF.

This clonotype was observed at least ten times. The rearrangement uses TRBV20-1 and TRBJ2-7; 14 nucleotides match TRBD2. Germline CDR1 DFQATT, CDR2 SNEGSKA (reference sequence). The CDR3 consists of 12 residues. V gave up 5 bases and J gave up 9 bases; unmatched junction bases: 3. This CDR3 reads CSAPTSGRGQYF. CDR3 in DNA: TGCAGTGCTCCGACTAGCGGGAGGGGGCAGTACTTC.

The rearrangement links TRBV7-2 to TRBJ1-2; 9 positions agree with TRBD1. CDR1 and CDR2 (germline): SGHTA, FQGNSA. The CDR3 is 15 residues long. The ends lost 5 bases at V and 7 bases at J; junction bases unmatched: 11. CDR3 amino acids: CASSPRTGELGGYTF. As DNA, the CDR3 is TGTGCCAGCAGCCCCCGGACAGGGGAATTGGGTGGCTACACCTTC.

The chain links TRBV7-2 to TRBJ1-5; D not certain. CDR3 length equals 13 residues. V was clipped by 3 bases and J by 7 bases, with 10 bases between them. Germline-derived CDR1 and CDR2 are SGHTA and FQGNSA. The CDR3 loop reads CASSFGVLQPQHF. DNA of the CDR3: TGTGCCAGCAGCTTCGGGGTCCTCCAGCCCCAGCATTTT. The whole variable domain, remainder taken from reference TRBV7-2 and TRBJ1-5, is GAGVSQSPSNKVTEKGKDVELRCDPISGHTALYWYRQSLGQGLEFLIYFQGNSAPDKSGLPSDRFSAERTGGSVSTLTIQRTQQEDSAVYLCASSFGVLQPQHFGDGTRLSIL.

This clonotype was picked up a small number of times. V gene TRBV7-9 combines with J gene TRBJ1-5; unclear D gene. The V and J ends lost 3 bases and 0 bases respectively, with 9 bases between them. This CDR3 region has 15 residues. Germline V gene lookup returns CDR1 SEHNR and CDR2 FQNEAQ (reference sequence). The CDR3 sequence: CASSFGGGSNQPQHF. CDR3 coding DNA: TGTGCCAGCAGCTTTGGAGGAGGTAGCAATCAGCCCCAGCATTTT.

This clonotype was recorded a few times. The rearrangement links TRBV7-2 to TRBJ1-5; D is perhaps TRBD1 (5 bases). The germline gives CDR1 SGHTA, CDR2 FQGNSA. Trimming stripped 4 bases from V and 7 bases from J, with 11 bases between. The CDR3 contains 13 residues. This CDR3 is CASSWGRRQPQHF. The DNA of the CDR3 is TGTGCCAGCAGCTGGGGGAGGCGGCAGCCCCAGCATTTT.

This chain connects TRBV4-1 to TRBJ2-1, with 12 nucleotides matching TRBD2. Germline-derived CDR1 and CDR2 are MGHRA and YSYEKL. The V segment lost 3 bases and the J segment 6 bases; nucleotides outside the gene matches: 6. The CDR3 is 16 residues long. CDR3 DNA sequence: TGCGCCAGCAGCCATACTCTAGCGGGAGGGCCCAATGAGCAGTTCTTC. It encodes CASSHTLAGGPNEQFF.

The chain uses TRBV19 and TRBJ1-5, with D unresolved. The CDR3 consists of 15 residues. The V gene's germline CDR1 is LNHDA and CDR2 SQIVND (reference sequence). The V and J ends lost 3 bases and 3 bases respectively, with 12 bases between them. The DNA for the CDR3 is TGTGCCAGTAGTATCCACGGAGTAGACAATCAGCCCCAGCATTTT. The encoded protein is CASSIHGVDNQPQHF.

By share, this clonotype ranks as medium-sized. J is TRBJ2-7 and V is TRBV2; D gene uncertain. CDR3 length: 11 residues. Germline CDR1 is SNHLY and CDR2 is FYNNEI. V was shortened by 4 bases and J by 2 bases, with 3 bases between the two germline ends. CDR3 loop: CASSGPYEQYF. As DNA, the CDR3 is TGTGCCAGCAGTGGCCCCTACGAGCAGTACTTC. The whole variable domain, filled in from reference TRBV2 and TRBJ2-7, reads EPEVTQTPSHQVTQMGQEVILRCVPISNHLYFYWYRQILGQKVEFLVSFYNNEISEKSEIFDDQFSVERPDGSNFTLKIRSTKLEDSAMYFCASSGPYEQYFGPGTRLTVT.